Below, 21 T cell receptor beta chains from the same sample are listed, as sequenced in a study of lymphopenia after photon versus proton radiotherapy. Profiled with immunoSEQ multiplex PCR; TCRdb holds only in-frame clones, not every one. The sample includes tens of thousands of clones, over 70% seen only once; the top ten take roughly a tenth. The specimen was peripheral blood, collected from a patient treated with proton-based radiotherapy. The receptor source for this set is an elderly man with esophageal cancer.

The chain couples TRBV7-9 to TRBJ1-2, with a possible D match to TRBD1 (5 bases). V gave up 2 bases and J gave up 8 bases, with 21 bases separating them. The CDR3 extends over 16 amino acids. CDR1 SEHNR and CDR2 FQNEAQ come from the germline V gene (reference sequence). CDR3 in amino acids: CASSLYPGRTTEGYTF. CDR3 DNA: TGTGCCAGCAGCTTATACCCGGGACGTACCACGGAAGGCTACACCTTC.

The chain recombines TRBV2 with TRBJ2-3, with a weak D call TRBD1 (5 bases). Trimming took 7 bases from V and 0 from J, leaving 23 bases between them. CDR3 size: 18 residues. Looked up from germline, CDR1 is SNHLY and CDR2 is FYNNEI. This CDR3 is CASKTPRSRGYSTDTQYF. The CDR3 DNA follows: TGTGCCAGCAAAACTCCTAGGTCAAGGGGCTATAGCACAGATACGCAGTATTTT.

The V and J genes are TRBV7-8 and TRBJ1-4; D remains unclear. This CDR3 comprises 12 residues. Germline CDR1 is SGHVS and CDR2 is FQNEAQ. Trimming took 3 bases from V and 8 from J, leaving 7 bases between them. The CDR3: CASSLGLEKLFF. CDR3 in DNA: TGTGCCAGCAGCTTGGGCCTCGAAAAACTGTTTTTT.

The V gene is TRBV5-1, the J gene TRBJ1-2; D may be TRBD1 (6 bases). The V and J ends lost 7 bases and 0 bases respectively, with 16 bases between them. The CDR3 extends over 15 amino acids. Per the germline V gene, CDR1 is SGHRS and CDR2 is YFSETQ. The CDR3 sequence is CASGLTGTTNYGYTF. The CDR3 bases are TGCGCCAGCGGACTTACAGGGACAACTAACTATGGCTACACCTTC. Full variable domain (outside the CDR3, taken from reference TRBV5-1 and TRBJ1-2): KAGVTQTPRYLIKTRGQQVTLSCSPISGHRSVSWYQQTPGQGLQFLFEYFSETQRNKGNFPGRFSGRQFSNSRSEMNVSTLELGDSALYLCASGLTGTTNYGYTFGSGTRLTVV.

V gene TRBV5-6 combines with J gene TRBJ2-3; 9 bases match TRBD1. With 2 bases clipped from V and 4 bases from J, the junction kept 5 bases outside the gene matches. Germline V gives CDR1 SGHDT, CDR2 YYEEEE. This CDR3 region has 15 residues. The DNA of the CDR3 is TGTGCCAGCAGCTTTGTGACAGGGGGATCAGATACGCAGTATTTT. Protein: CASSFVTGGSDTQYF. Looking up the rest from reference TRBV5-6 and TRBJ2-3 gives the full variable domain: DAGVTQSPTHLIKTRGQQVTLRCSPKSGHDTVSWYQQALGQGPQFIFQYYEEEERQRGNFPDRFSGHQFPNYSSELNVNALLLGDSALYLCASSFVTGGSDTQYFGPGTRLTVL.

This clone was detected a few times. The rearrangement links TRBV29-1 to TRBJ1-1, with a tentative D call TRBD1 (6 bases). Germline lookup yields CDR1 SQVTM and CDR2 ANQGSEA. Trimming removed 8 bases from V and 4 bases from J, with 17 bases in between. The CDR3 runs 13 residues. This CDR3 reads CSTTGGLTTEAFF. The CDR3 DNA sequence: TGCAGCACGACAGGCGGCCTGACCACTGAAGCTTTCTTT. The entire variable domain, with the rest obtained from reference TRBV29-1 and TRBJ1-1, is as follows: SAVISQKPSRDICQRGTSLTIQCQVDSQVTMMFWYRQQPGQSLTLIATANQGSEATYESGFVIDKFPISRPNLTFSTLTVSNMSPEDSSIYLCSTTGGLTTEAFFGQGTRLTVV.

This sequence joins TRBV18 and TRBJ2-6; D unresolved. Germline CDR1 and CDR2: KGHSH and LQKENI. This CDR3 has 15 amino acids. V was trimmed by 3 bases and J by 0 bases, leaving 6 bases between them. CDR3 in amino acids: CASSPPASGANVLTF. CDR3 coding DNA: TGTGCCAGCTCACCGCCCGCCTCTGGGGCCAACGTCCTGACTTTC.

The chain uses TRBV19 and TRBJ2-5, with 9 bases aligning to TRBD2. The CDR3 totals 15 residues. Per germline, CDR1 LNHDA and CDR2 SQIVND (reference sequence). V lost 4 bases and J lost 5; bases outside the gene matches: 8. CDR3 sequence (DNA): TGTGCCAGTAGTAGTAGCGGGAGTTTTACCGAGACCCAGTACTTC. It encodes CASSSSGSFTETQYF.

In DNA, the CDR3 is TGTGCCAGCTCACCCAGGCGAAGTACTCGAGACACCGGGGAGCTGTTTTTT. This codes for CASSPRRSTRDTGELFF. This sequence joins TRBV18 and TRBJ2-2; no firm D call. This CDR3 spans 17 amino acids. The germline V and J ends were trimmed by 3 bases and 3 bases, with 17 bases remaining between them. The germline V gene has CDR1 KGHSH and CDR2 LQKENI. The full variable domain, completed using reference TRBV18 and TRBJ2-2, is NAGVMQNPRHLVRRRGQEARLRCSPMKGHSHVYWYRQLPEEGLKFMVYLQKENIIDESGMPKERFSAEFPKEGPSILRIQQVVRGDSAAYFCASSPRRSTRDTGELFFGEGSRLTVL.

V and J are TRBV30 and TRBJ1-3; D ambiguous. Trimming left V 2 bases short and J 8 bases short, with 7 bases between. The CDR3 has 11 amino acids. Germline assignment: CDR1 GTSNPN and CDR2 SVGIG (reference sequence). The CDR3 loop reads CAWSISDTIYF. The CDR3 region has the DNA TGTGCCTGGAGTATATCAGACACCATATATTTT.

CDR3 in DNA: TGTGCCAGCAGTTCGTGGACAGGCCCAAATGGCTACACCTTC. Its translation is CASSSWTGPNGYTF. This rearrangement joins TRBV27 to TRBJ1-2, with TRBD1 identical over 7 bases. V dropped 4 bases and J dropped 6; count of bases not matched to a gene: 8. The V gene's germline CDR1 is MNHEY and CDR2 SMNVEV (reference sequence). There are 14 residues in the CDR3.

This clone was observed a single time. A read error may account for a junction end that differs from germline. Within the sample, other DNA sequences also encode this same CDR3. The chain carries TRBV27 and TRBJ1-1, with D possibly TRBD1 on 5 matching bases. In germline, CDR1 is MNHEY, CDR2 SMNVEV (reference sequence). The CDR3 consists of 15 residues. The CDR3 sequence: CASSLRGRPNTEAFF. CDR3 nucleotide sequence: TGTGCCAGCAGTTTACGGGGCAGGCCGAACACTGAAGCCTTCTTT.

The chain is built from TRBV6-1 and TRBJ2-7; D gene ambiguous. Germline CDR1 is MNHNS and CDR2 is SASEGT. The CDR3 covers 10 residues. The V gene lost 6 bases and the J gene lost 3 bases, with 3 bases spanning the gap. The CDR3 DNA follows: TGTGCCAGCAGCCACTACGAGCAGTACTTC. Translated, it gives CASSHYEQYF.

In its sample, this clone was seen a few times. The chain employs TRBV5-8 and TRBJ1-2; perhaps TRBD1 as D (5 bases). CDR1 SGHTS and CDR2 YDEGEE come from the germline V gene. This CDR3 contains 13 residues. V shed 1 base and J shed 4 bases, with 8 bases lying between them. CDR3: CASSLHGGYGYTF. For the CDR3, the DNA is TGTGCCAGCAGCTTGCACGGGGGCTATGGCTACACCTTC.

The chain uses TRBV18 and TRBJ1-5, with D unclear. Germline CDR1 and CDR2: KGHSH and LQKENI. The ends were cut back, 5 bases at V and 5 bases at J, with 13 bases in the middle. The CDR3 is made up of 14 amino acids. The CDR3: CASSSRHGDQPQHF. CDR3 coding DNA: TGTGCCAGCTCATCACGACATGGGGATCAGCCCCAGCATTTT.

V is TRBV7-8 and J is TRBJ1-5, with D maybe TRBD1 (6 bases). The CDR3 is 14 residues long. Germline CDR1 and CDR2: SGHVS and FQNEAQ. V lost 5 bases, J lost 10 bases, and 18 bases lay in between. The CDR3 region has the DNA TGTGCCAGCAGCGCGGGACACGGAAAGACACCCCAGCATTTT. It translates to CASSAGHGKTPQHF.

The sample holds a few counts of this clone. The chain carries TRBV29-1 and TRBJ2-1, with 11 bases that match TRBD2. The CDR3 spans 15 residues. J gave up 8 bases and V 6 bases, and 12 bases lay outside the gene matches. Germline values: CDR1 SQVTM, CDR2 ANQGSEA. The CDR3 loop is CSVQGLAELVDEQFF. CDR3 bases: TGCAGCGTCCAGGGACTAGCGGAACTCGTCGATGAGCAGTTCTTC.

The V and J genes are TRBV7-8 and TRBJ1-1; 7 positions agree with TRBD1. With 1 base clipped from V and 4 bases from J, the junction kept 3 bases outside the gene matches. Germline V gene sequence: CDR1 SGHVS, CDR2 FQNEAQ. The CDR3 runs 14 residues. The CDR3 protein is CASSLEGAITEAFF. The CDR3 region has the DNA TGTGCCAGCAGCTTAGAGGGGGCTATCACTGAAGCTTTCTTT.

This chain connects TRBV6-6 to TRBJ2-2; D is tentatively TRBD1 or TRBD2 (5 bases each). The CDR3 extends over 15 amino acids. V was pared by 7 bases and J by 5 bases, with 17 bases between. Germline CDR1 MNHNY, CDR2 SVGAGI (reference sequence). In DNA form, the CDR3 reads TGTGCCAGCAAGGGCCTGGGGGAAGAGACCGGGGAGCTGTTTTTT. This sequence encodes CASKGLGEETGELFF.

CDR3 region: CASSQGGLAGFTYNEQFF. In DNA, the CDR3 is TGTGCCAGCAGCCAAGGGGGACTAGCGGGATTTACCTACAATGAGCAGTTCTTC. V is TRBV5-4 and J is TRBJ2-1; 13 bases line up with TRBD2. Germline CDR1 reads SGHNT; CDR2 reads YYREEE (reference sequence). This CDR3 is built from 18 residues. After removal of 4 bases from V and 2 bases from J, the junction contained 9 bases not matched to a gene.

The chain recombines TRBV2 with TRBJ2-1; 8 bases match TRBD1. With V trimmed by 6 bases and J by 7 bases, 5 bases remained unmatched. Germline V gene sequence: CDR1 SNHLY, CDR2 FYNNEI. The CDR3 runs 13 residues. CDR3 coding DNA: TGTGCCAGCAGCCCGAGACAGGGGAATGAGCAGTTCTTC. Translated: CASSPRQGNEQFF. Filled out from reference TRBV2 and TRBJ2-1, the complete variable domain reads EPEVTQTPSHQVTQMGQEVILRCVPISNHLYFYWYRQILGQKVEFLVSFYNNEISEKSEIFDDQFSVERPDGSNFTLKIRSTKLEDSAMYFCASSPRQGNEQFFGPGTRLTVL.